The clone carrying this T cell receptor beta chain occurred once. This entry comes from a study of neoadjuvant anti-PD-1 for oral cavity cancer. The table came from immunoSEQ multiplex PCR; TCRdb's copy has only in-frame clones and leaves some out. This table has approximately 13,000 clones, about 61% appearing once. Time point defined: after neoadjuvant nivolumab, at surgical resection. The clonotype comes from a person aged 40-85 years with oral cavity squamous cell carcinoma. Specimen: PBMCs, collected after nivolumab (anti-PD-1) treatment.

Here the CDR3 DNA reads TGTGCCAGTAGTATAGATCACACCTTCGCAGGCTACACCTTC. Translation gives CASSIDHTFAGYTF. V and J are TRBV19 and TRBJ1-2; D gene ambiguous. V shed 0 bases and J shed 8 bases, with 13 bases lying between them. The CDR3 length is 14 residues. Germline CDR1 is LNHDA and CDR2 is SQIVND (reference sequence).